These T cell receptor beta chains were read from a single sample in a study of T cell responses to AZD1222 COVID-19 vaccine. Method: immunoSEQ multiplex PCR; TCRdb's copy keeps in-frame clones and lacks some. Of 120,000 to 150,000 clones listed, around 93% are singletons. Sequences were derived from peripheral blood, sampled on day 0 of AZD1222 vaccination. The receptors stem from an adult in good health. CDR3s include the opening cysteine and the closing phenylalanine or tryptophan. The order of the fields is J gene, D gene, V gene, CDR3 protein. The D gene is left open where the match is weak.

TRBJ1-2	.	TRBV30	CACSPGPIIRYTF
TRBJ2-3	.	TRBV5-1	CASSFDSTDTQYF
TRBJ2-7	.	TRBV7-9	CASSFRWNSYEQYF
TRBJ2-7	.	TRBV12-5	CASGFATWDGSYEQYF
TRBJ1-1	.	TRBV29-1	CSAGRGEAFF
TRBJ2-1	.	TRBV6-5	CASSPLTGLWFF
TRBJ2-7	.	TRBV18	CASSPPGDPEQYF
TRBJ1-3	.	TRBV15	CATSRVEGRGGNTIYF
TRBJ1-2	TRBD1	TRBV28	CASRQTGIDGYTF
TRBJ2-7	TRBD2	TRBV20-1	CSASRGGDPLEQYF
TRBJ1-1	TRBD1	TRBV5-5	CASRKQGDTEAFF
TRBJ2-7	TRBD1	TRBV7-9	CASSLDRAAHEQYF
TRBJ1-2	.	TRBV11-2	CASSPTPGWGYTF
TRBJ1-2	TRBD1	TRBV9	CASKSDRGLEGYTF
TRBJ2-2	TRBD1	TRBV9	CASSVRTGGFGELFF
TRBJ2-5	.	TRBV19	CASSVIDSQETQYF
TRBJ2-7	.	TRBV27	CASSSYEQYF
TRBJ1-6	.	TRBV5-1	CASSLAPDSSSPLHF
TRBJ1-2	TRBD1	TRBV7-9	CASSFAGQGRYTF
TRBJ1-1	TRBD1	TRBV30	CAWSLRGRGTEAFF
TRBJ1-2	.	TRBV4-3	CASSQGVRVGYTF
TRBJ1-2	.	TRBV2	CASSPTLRVGYTF
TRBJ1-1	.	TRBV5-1	CASSLGAANTEAFF
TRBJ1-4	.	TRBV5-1	CASSPRTPHNEKLFF
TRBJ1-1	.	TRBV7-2	CAGSVRRVEAFF
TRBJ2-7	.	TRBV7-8	CASSPPRSGPREQYF
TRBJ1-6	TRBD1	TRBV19	CASSTPRQGYNSPLHF
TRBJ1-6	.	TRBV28	CAIRDITTYNSPLHF
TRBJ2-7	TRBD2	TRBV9	CASSRTSGTSGSYEQYF
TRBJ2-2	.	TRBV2	CASSEWGTDTGELFF
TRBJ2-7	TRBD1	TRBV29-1	CSVLEPGQGPYEQYF
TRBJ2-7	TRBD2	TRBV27	CASSRTQREGYYEQYF
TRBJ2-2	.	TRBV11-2	CASSSGLTGELFF
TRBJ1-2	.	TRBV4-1	CASSQFLKGQDHGYTF
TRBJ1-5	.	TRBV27	CASSLFHNRPQHF
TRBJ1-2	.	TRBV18	CASSPLGSGPYGYTF
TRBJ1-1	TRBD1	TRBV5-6	CASRLTGEDTEAFF
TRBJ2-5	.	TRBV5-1	CASSLTGNGWQETQYF
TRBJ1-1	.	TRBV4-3	CASSQDSLGGVNTEAFF
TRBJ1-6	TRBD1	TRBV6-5	CASTLGQGAPLHF
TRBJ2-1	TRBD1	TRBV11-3	CASSSTGANEQFF
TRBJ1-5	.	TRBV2	CASRLSMGWPQHF
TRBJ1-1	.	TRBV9	CASSVVEGESEAFF
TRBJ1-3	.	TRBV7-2	CASSPTGAGSGNTIYF
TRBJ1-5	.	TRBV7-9	CASSWDGYNQPQHF
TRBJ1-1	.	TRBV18	CASSPRTDNEAFF
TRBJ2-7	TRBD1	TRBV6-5	CASSRDRVSYEQYF
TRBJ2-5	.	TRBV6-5	CASSYSIRAFGETQYF
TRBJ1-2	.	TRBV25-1	CASSQTGRYGYTF
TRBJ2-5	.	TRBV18	CASSPRTGDPETQYF
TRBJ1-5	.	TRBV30	CAWSLGPMPNQPQHF
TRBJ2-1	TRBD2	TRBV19	CASSIPPDWGGPYNEQFF
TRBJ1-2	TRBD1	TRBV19	CASSRGQAYGYTF